A single sample is the source of the 25 T cell receptor beta chains below, sequenced in a study of early T cells in non-severe SARS-CoV-2 infection. TCRdb reanalysed the 5' RACE reads using MiXCR and keeps one entry per CDR3 protein. The sample carries 45,000 to 60,000 distinct CDR3 sequences, roughly 8.8% recorded once. The specimen was whole blood. These receptors were taken from an adult who was a healthcare worker with PCR-confirmed SARS-CoV-2 infection or an uninfected control (not recorded which).

This clonotype has ten or more counts. This rearrangement joins TRBV20-1 to TRBJ2-1, with 15 bases matching TRBD2. This CDR3 region has 15 residues. V trimming: 5 bases; J trimming: 8 bases; junction bases outside the gene matches: 7. Germline values: CDR1 DFQATT, CDR2 SNEGSKA (reference sequence). The CDR3 region has the DNA TGCAGTGCTGGACTAGCGGGGGGGCATTTCGATGAGCAGTTCTTC. Its translation: CSAGLAGGHFDEQFF.

The chain couples TRBV20-1 to TRBJ2-7; D call uncertain. This CDR3 region has 15 residues. V was pared by 0 bases and J by 2 bases, with 14 bases between. Germline values: CDR1 DFQATT, CDR2 SNEGSKA (reference sequence). CDR3 loop: CSARDPNPQTYEQYF. The CDR3 DNA reads TGCAGTGCTAGAGATCCAAACCCACAAACCTACGAGCAGTACTTC.

This clonotype appeared a few times. The chain has TRBV7-2 and TRBJ2-2, with D possibly matching TRBD2 (5 bases). In germline, CDR1 is SGHTA, CDR2 FQGNSA. The CDR3 covers 15 residues. Trimming shortened V by 4 bases and J by 2 bases, and 11 bases separated the two germline ends. This CDR3 reads CASSSGLGNTGELFF. The CDR3 DNA reads TGTGCCAGCAGCTCCGGACTCGGAAACACCGGGGAGCTGTTTTTT.

This sequence joins TRBV4-2 and TRBJ2-1; TRBD1 might be the D (5 bases). Trimming took off 0 bases at V and 8 bases at J, with 11 bases between the two ends. Germline V gene lookup returns CDR1 LGHNA and CDR2 YNFKEQ. CDR3 length: 14 residues. The CDR3 loop is CASSQDSQGYEQFF. The CDR3 nucleotides read TGTGCCAGCAGCCAAGATTCCCAGGGCTATGAGCAGTTCTTC.

The chain recombines TRBV4-1 with TRBJ1-5; D ambiguous. V dropped 2 bases and J dropped 7 bases, with 18 bases sitting between them. The CDR3 sequence is 16 residues long. Germline values: CDR1 MGHRA, CDR2 YSYEKL. CDR3 residues: CASSQNPSGGGQPQHF. The DNA of the CDR3 is TGCGCCAGCAGCCAAAACCCAAGTGGAGGCGGACAGCCCCAGCATTTT.

This clonotype was counted a few times. The V and J genes are TRBV11-2 and TRBJ1-1, with TRBD1 matching over 11 bases. The CDR3 has 15 amino acids. The V segment lost 5 bases and the J segment 4 bases; nucleotides outside the gene matches: 6. Germline V gene lookup returns CDR1 SGHAT and CDR2 FQNNGV. CDR3 nucleotide sequence: TGTGCCAGCAGCCCGAGGGACAGGGGGACCACTGAAGCTTTCTTT. It translates to CASSPRDRGTTEAFF.

The CDR3: CASSQEQYSNQPQHF. The CDR3 DNA is TGCGCCAGCAGCCAAGAGCAATATAGCAATCAGCCCCAGCATTTT. This rearrangement joins TRBV4-1 to TRBJ1-5, with unresolved D. With 0 bases removed from V and 0 bases from J, the gap between germline ends came to 6 bases. Germline V gene lookup returns CDR1 MGHRA and CDR2 YSYEKL. The CDR3 sequence is 15 residues long.

This clonotype was picked up one time. A read error may explain this, as a much larger clone is one base away. V is TRBV2 and J is TRBJ2-6, with D unresolved. Germline CDR1 is SNHLY and CDR2 is FYNNEI. The CDR3 has 15 amino acids. CDR3 nucleotide sequence: TGTACCAGCAGTAAACAGCGCTCTGGGGCCAACGTCCTGACTTTC. Protein sequence: CTSSKQRSGANVLTF.

This chain connects TRBV30 to TRBJ2-3; a possible D gene is TRBD2 (5 bases). CDR1 is GTSNPN, CDR2 SVGIG, per germline (reference sequence). Trimming cost V 3 bases and J 5 bases, with 18 bases left between them. The CDR3 loop spans 15 amino acids. The CDR3 nucleotides read TGTGCCTGGAGCGCTTTATGGGAGCCAGAAGATACGCAGTATTTT. It translates to CAWSALWEPEDTQYF.

The chain employs TRBV18 and TRBJ2-7; 8 nucleotides align to TRBD2. Germline CDR1 reads KGHSH; CDR2 reads LQKENI. The CDR3 has 13 amino acids. The V gene end was trimmed by 3 bases and the J gene end by 7 bases; junction bases not matched to a gene: 5. The CDR3 is CASSPGGGLEQYF. The CDR3 DNA reads TGTGCCAGCTCACCCGGGGGGGGCCTGGAGCAGTACTTC.

This clonotype has only a few counts. V usage is TRBV7-6 and J usage is TRBJ2-5; D uncertain. Trimming took 5 bases from V and 7 from J, leaving 17 bases between them. Germline loops: CDR1 SGHVS, CDR2 FNYEAQ. This CDR3 region has 14 residues. CDR3 coding DNA: TGTGCCAGCAGCCCCGGAGCAAGCTGGACGACCCAGTACTTC. Translating gives CASSPGASWTTQYF.

This clonotype appeared a few times. The V call is TRBV5-1, the J call TRBJ2-1; D possibly corresponds to TRBD2 (5 bases). The CDR3 has 15 amino acids. V was cut by 6 bases and J by 7 bases, with 20 bases left in between. Germline-derived CDR1 and CDR2 are SGHRS and YFSETQ. This CDR3 reads CASTPIPRGFNEQFF. CDR3 in DNA: TGCGCCAGCACCCCCATCCCCCGGGGTTTTAATGAGCAGTTCTTC.

This clonotype was counted a few times. The chain has TRBV12-3 or TRBV12-4 and TRBJ2-2; weak D call: TRBD2 (7 bases). Trimming removed 3 bases at V and 7 bases at J, with 12 bases between. The CDR3 extends over 14 amino acids. CDR3 nucleotide sequence: TGTGCCAGCAGTTTCGGACAGCGGGGCGGGGAGCTGTTTTTT. Its protein product is CASSFGQRGGELFF.

This clonotype occurred many times. The genes are TRBV12-3 or TRBV12-4 and TRBJ2-2, with 9 positions matching TRBD2. J was trimmed by 8 bases and V by 5 bases; bases with no gene match: 6. CDR3 length: 14 amino acids. The DNA for the CDR3 is TGTGCCAGCAGTCCAGGACTAGCGAGGGGGGAGCTGTTTTTT. It specifies CASSPGLARGELFF.

This clonotype has a count of ten or more. This chain uses TRBV27 with TRBJ1-3, with D unclear. The V end lost 6 bases, the J end lost 0 bases, and 15 bases lay between the germline ends. This CDR3 contains 16 residues. Germline V gene data show CDR1 as MNHEY and CDR2 as SMNVEV (reference sequence). The CDR3, as DNA: TGTGCCAGCAGCCCCTCCTCCTTACTCTCTGGAAACACCATATATTTT. It is translated as CASSPSSLLSGNTIYF.

CDR3 amino acids: CASSSQDREETQYF. The DNA for the CDR3 is TGTGCCAGCAGTTCCCAAGACAGAGAAGAGACCCAGTACTTC. V usage is TRBV12-3 or TRBV12-4 and J usage is TRBJ2-5; D possibly corresponds to TRBD1 (5 bases). V lost 4 bases to trimming and J lost 3 bases, with 12 bases between them. The CDR3 totals 14 residues.

At least ten counts were recorded for this clonotype. This chain connects TRBV7-2 to TRBJ1-5; 8 bases are shared with TRBD1. In germline, CDR1 is SGHTA, CDR2 FQGNSA. V dropped 5 bases and J dropped 9; count of bases not matched to a gene: 12. CDR3 length: 15 residues. The CDR3 nucleotides are TGTGCCAGCAGCCCGCAAGGACAGGGTTCAAGGCCCCAGCATTTT. Residues: CASSPQGQGSRPQHF.

V usage is TRBV27 and J usage is TRBJ1-1, with TRBD1 as a possible D gene (6 bases). Deletions cut 5 bases from V and 7 bases from J, with 17 bases between. Germline V gives CDR1 MNHEY, CDR2 SMNVEV (reference sequence). The CDR3 totals 14 residues. The CDR3 coding sequence is TGTGCCAGCAGTCCGGGACACTGGACCAGTGAAGCTTTCTTT. Residues: CASSPGHWTSEAFF.

This clonotype occurred many times. The chain couples TRBV12-3 or TRBV12-4 to TRBJ1-3; D gene unclear. The V end lost 4 bases, the J end lost 3 bases, and 10 bases lay between the germline ends. The CDR3 is 14 amino acids. The DNA of the CDR3 is TGTGCCAGCAGTTCTTCCACTGGTGGAAACACCATATATTTT. Residues: CASSSSTGGNTIYF.

This clonotype appeared a few times. V and J are TRBV2 and TRBJ2-6; D gene ambiguous. The CDR3 totals 14 residues. Germline CDR1 reads SNHLY; CDR2 reads FYNNEI. The ends were cut back, 4 bases at V and 0 bases at J, with 4 bases in the middle. CDR3 in amino acids: CASSASSGANVLTF. CDR3 in DNA: TGTGCCAGCAGTGCCAGCTCTGGGGCCAACGTCCTGACTTTC.

There are many counts of this clonotype. The chain couples TRBV25-1 to TRBJ1-4; D is possibly TRBD1 (5 bases). V lost 5 bases to trimming and J lost 8 bases, with 15 bases between them. Germline assignment: CDR1 MGHDK and CDR2 SYGVNS. The CDR3 contains 14 residues. The CDR3 DNA reads as TGTGCCAGCAGTCAGCTTTCCGACAGAGAAAAACTGTTTTTT. Its translation: CASSQLSDREKLFF.

The V gene is TRBV5-1, the J gene TRBJ2-1; D ambiguous. The germline V gene encodes CDR1 SGHRS and CDR2 YFSETQ. CDR3 length: 12 residues. Trimming removed 0 bases at V and 8 bases at J, with 6 bases between. CDR3 DNA: TGCGCCAGCAGCTTGGCAGGTTATGAGCAGTTCTTC. It encodes CASSLAGYEQFF.

This clonotype was detected a few times. Here the CDR3 reads CASSYRLGSPLHF. CDR3 DNA: TGTGCCAGCAGTTACAGACTGGGTTCACCCCTCCACTTT. V usage is TRBV6-6 and J usage is TRBJ1-6; no definite D call. Per the germline V gene, CDR1 is MNHNY and CDR2 is SVGAGI (reference sequence). This CDR3 contains 13 residues. V lost 2 bases to trimming and J lost 9 bases, with 8 bases between them.

This clonotype turned up a few times. The chain has TRBV5-4 and TRBJ2-7, with D tentatively TRBD2 (5 bases). Germline V lookup: CDR1 SGHNT, CDR2 YYREEE (reference sequence). The CDR3 is made up of 13 amino acids. The ends were cut back, 4 bases at V and 1 base at J, with 9 bases in the middle. CDR3: CASSPERSYEQYF. CDR3 nucleotides: TGTGCCAGCAGCCCCGAGCGGTCCTACGAGCAGTACTTC.

The chain links TRBV24-1 to TRBJ2-3, with 8 bases lining up with TRBD2. Germline V gene sequence: CDR1 KGHDR, CDR2 SFDVKD. This CDR3 contains 15 residues. The V segment lost 3 bases and the J segment 5 bases; nucleotides outside the gene matches: 6. CDR3 sequence: CATSDSGTSQDTQYF. In nucleotides, the CDR3 is TGTGCCACCAGTGATAGTGGGACTAGTCAAGATACGCAGTATTTT.